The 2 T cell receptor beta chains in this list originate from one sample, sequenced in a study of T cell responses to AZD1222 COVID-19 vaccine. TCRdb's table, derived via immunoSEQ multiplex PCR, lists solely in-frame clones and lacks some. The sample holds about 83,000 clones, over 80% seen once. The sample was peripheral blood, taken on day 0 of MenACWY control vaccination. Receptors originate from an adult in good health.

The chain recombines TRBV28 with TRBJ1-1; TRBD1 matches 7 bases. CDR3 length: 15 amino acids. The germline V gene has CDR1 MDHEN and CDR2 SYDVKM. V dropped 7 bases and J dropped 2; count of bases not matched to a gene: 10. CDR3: CASIPGDSQNTEAFF. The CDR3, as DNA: TGTGCCAGCATCCCTGGGGACAGCCAAAACACTGAAGCTTTCTTT. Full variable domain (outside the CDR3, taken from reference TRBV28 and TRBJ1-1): DVKVTQSSRYLVKRTGEKVFLECVQDMDHENMFWYRQDPGLGLRLIYFSYDVKMKEKGDIPEGYSVSREKKERFSLILESASTNQTSMYLCASIPGDSQNTEAFFGQGTRLTVV.

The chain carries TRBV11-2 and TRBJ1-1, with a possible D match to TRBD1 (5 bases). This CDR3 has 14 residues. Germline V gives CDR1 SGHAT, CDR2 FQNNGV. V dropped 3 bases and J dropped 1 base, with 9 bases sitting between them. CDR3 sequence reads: CASSLGGTNTEAFF. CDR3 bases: TGTGCCAGCAGCTTGGGGGGTACGAACACTGAAGCTTTCTTT.